Sequencing of this T cell receptor (beta chain) was carried out in a study of shared clonotypes between healthy human individuals. Overall study results and limits: Sampling was confined to blood; repertoires within tissues likely differ. Roughly 5% of naive CD4 clonotypes were shared across several donors.

V was trimmed by 0 bases and J by 2 bases, leaving 13 bases between them. The CDR3 extends over 16 amino acids. Looked up from germline, CDR1 is SGDLS and CDR2 is YYNGEE. About this clone itself: What it binds is unknown.

TCRdb keeps only in-frame clones here, not all; method: immunoSEQ multiplex PCR. The data show around 2,000,000 clones, about 95% seen once. Naive CD8 cells, CD45RO-negative and positively selected for CCR7, excluded terminally differentiated effector memory CD45RA+ cells. The TCR sequence derives from a man younger than 35 in good health. Material: naive CD8+ T cells sorted from blood. The chain carries TRBV9 and TRBJ2-3; D uncertain. The CDR3 DNA reads TGTGCCAGCAGCGTAGCTTCGGGCTCTTACACAGATACGCAGTATTTT. Translating gives CASSVASGSYTDTQYF.